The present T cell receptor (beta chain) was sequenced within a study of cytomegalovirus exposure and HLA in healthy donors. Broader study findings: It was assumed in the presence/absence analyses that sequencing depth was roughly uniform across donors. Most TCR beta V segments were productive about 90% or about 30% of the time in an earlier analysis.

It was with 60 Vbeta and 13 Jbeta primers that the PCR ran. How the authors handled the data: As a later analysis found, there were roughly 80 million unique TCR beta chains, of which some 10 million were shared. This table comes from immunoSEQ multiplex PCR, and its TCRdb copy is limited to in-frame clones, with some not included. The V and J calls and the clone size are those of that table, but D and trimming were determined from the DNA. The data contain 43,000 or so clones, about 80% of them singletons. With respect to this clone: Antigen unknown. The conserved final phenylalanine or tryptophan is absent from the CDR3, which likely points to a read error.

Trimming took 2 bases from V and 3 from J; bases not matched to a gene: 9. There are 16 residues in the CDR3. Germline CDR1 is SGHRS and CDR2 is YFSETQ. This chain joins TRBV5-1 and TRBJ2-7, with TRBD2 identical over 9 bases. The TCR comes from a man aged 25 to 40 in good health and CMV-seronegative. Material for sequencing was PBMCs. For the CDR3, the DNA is TGCGCCAGCAGCTTATCCCGGCGGGAGGGCCGCTACGAGCAGTACTCC. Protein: CASSLSRREGRYEQYS.